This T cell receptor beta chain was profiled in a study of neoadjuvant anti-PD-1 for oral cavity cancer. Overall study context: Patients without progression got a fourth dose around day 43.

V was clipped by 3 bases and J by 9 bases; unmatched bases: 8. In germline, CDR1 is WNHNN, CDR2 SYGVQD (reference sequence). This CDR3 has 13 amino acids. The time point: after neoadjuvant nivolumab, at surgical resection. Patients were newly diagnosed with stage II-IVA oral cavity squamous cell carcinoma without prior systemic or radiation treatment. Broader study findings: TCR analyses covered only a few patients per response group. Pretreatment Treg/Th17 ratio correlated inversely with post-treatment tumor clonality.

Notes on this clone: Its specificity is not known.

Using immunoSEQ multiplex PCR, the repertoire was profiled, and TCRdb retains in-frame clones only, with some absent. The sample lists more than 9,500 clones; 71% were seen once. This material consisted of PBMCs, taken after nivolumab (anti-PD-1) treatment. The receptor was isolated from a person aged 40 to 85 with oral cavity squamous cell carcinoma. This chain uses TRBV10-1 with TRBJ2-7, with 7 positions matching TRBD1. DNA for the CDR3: TGCGCCAGCAGTGACCCGGGACAGCGAGGGCAGTACTTC. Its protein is CASSDPGQRGQYF.